Listed below are T cell receptor beta chains from one sample, sequenced in a study of blood T cells in healthy people across ages. Each CDR3 protein is one row after TCRdb ran MiXCR on the 5' RACE reads. The data contain about 290,000 distinct CDR3 sequences, 25% to 30% of them singletons. Sequenced input: blood. These receptors all come from a woman in her seventies in good health. The CDR3 runs from the conserved cysteine through the conserved F or W. D genes are given only for firm matches. Clone size is stated in some rows and not others, as once, few, many or a class when expanded.

J | V | size | D | CDR3 | DNA
TRBJ1-4 | TRBV11-2 | - | - | CASSLTGRTDPYEKLFF | TGTGCCAGCAGCTTAACGGGGAGGACAGACCCATATGAAAAACTGTTTTTT
TRBJ2-1 | TRBV7-8 | many | TRBD1 | CASSVDRGNEQFF | TGTGCCAGCAGCGTAGACAGGGGGAATGAGCAGTTCTTC
TRBJ2-2 | TRBV5-1 | many | - | CASSLGGNTGELFF | TGTGCCAGCAGCTTAGGCGGTAACACCGGGGAGCTGTTTTTT
TRBJ2-5 | TRBV7-2 | - | TRBD2 | CASSFGLAGVEQETQYF | TGTGCCAGCAGCTTCGGACTAGCGGGAGTGGAGCAAGAGACCCAGTACTTC
TRBJ1-5 | TRBV6-5 | - | - | CASSVSRDQPQHF | TGTGCCAGCAGCGTATCCAGGGATCAGCCCCAGCATTTT
TRBJ2-7 | TRBV20-1 | few | - | CSGGTVEQYF | TGCAGTGGCGGGACCGTCGAGCAGTACTTC
TRBJ2-1 | TRBV5-1 | few | - | CASSSGQRSYNEQFF | TGCGCCAGCAGCTCTGGACAGCGCTCCTACAATGAGCAGTTCTTC
TRBJ1-1 | TRBV10-3 | few | TRBD1 | CAISDRGGAGTEAFF | TGTGCCATCAGTGACCGAGGGGGCGCGGGCACTGAAGCTTTCTTT
TRBJ2-3 | TRBV11-2 | - | TRBD2 | CASSLTSGSGRVPDTQYF | TGTGCCAGCAGCTTAACGAGCGGGAGCGGGAGGGTCCCAGATACGCAGTATTTT
TRBJ2-1 | TRBV29-1 | - | - | CSVWAGDSNEQFF | TGCAGCGTATGGGCAGGGGACTCCAATGAGCAGTTCTTC
TRBJ2-5 | TRBV6-5 | - | TRBD1 | CASSYSPGQQETQYF | TGTGCCAGCAGTTATTCCCCGGGACAGCAAGAGACCCAGTACTTC
TRBJ2-7 | TRBV12-3/TRBV12-4 | - | - | CASSFSGGRREQYF | TGTGCCAGCAGTTTTTCGGGGGGCCGTCGCGAGCAGTACTTC
TRBJ2-5 | TRBV12-5 | many | TRBD1 | CASGLGATGGQETQYF | TGTGCTAGTGGTTTGGGGGCGACAGGGGGTCAAGAGACCCAGTACTTC
TRBJ1-1 | TRBV2 | few | TRBD1 | CASGPDRGTEAFF | TGTGCCAGCGGACCGGACAGGGGGACTGAAGCTTTCTTT
TRBJ2-5 | TRBV7-2 | - | - | CASSLTVAGQRQRTQYF | TGTGCCAGCAGCTTAACGGTAGCGGGACAGAGGCAACGGACCCAGTACTTC
TRBJ1-3 | TRBV20-1 | few | - | CSALGNTIYF | TGCAGTGCTCTCGGAAACACCATATATTTT
TRBJ1-1 | TRBV6-6 | - | TRBD1 | CASRDRGSVNTEAFF | TGTGCCAGCAGGGACAGGGGATCGGTGAACACTGAAGCTTTCTTT
TRBJ2-3 | TRBV9 | - | - | CASSVGEDTQYF | TGTGCCAGCAGCGTGGGGGAAGATACGCAGTATTTT
TRBJ2-5 | TRBV5-4 | few | - | CASSWDQETQYF | TGTGCCAGCAGCTGGGACCAAGAGACCCAGTACTTC
TRBJ2-3 | TRBV4-1 | - | TRBD2 | CASSPRTSGSSDTQYF | TGCGCCAGCAGCCCTCGGACTAGCGGGAGTTCAGATACGCAGTATTTT
TRBJ1-4 | TRBV18 | few | TRBD1 | CASSPTGTGREKLFF | TGTGCCAGCTCACCAACCGGGACAGGGAGAGAAAAACTGTTTTTT
TRBJ2-5 | TRBV27 | - | - | CASSYAGGGGETQYF | TGTGCCAGCAGTTATGCAGGGGGAGGTGGGGAGACCCAGTACTTC
TRBJ2-5 | TRBV7-2 | - | TRBD2 | CASSLEWRGGRETQYF | TGTGCCAGCAGCTTAGAATGGCGGGGGGGCCGGGAGACCCAGTACTTC
TRBJ2-7 | TRBV29-1 | many | TRBD2 | CSVLAGGSYEQYF | TGCAGCGTCCTAGCGGGAGGATCGTACGAGCAGTACTTC
TRBJ2-7 | TRBV27 | few | TRBD1 | CASSIRQGAGEQYF | TGTGCCAGCAGTATCCGACAGGGGGCGGGGGAGCAGTACTTC
TRBJ1-1 | TRBV20-1 | - | - | CSASSDVLGNAFF | TGCAGTGCTAGTTCCGATGTATTGGGGAATGCTTTCTTT
TRBJ2-7 | TRBV5-1 | - | - | CASSQGVAGYEQYF | TGCGCCAGCAGTCAGGGGGTAGCGGGCTACGAGCAGTACTTC
TRBJ2-2 | TRBV9 | few | - | CASSTDGANTGELFF | TGTGCCAGCAGCACAGACGGAGCTAACACCGGGGAGCTGTTTTTT
TRBJ1-1 | TRBV4-1 | few | - | CASSQVMGDEAFF | TGCGCCAGCAGCCAAGTCATGGGAGATGAAGCTTTCTTT
TRBJ2-2 | TRBV6-5 | few | TRBD2 | CASSYSRTSGSGRTGELFF | TGTGCCAGCAGTTACTCAAGAACTAGCGGATCTGGACGGACCGGGGAGCTGTTTTTT
TRBJ1-4 | TRBV6-6 | - | - | CASSYKGTLEKLFF | TGTGCCAGCAGTTACAAAGGGACCCTTGAAAAACTGTTTTTT
TRBJ1-3 | TRBV5-4 | - | - | CASSLSGGMSGNTIYF | TGTGCCAGCAGCTTGAGTGGAGGAATGTCTGGAAACACCATATATTTT
TRBJ1-2 | TRBV7-9 | - | - | CASSLPGGFYGYTF | TGTGCCAGCAGCTTGCCGGGGGGCTTCTATGGCTACACCTTC
TRBJ2-3 | TRBV7-2 | - | - | CASRQGGVGTDTQYF | TGTGCCAGCAGACAGGGGGGGGTCGGGACAGATACGCAGTATTTT
TRBJ2-1 | TRBV7-3 | few | TRBD2 | CVSSPLAGGPYEQFF | TGTGTCAGCAGCCCTCTAGCGGGAGGGCCCTATGAGCAGTTCTTC
TRBJ2-1 | TRBV28 | once | - | CASRRGGVEQFF | TGTGCCAGCAGGAGAGGGGGTGTGGAGCAGTTCTTC
TRBJ2-2 | TRBV7-6 | many | TRBD2 | CASSQISGRGTGELFF | TGTGCCAGCAGCCAGATAAGCGGGAGGGGGACCGGGGAGCTGTTTTTT
TRBJ2-7 | TRBV9 | - | - | CASSPRSYSSYEQYF | TGTGCCAGCAGCCCGCGCTCCTATAGCTCCTACGAGCAGTACTTC
TRBJ2-2 | TRBV4-1 | - | - | CASSPTQRYDTGELFF | TGCGCCAGCAGCCCTACCCAGCGCTATGACACCGGGGAGCTGTTTTTT
TRBJ2-3 | TRBV12-3/TRBV12-4 | - | - | CASSLGHSADTQYF | TGTGCCAGCAGTTTGGGGCATAGCGCAGATACGCAGTATTTT
TRBJ2-1 | TRBV29-1 | many | - | CSGTSSDEQFF | TGCAGCGGAACTAGCTCCGATGAGCAGTTCTTC